The present T cell receptor beta chain was sequenced within a study of shared clonotypes between healthy human individuals. Study-level background: CD4 naive cells filled three plates per donor, CD4 memory three, CD8 naive two and CD8 memory one. Study observations and caveats: Clonotype sharing levels among donors were expected to vary with sequencing depth.

The repertoire was sequenced with immunoSEQ multiplex PCR; TCRdb's copy has only in-frame clones and lacks some. The data hold about 2.4 million clones, with 90% to 95% observed a single time. Comment on this clone: The antigen remains undetermined.

The TCR was taken from a man younger than 35 in good health. The sequenced sample consisted of naive CD4+ T cells sorted from blood. This sample's subset: CD45RA+ positively selected.

CDR3 in DNA: TGTGCCAGCTCACCAAGACAGGGTCCTGGGGCCAACGTCCTGACTTTC. It is translated as CASSPRQGPGANVLTF. The V call is TRBV18, the J call TRBJ2-6; 7 bases fit TRBD1. The germline gives CDR1 KGHSH, CDR2 LQKENI. The CDR3 is made up of 16 amino acids. The V segment lost 2 bases and the J segment 2 bases; nucleotides outside the gene matches: 3.